This is a list of T cell receptor beta chains from one sample in a study of blood T cells in healthy people across ages. TCRdb ran MiXCR on the 5' RACE reads and lists one entry per CDR3 protein. The table lists 750,000 to 1,000,000 distinct CDR3 sequences, about 28% of them singletons. These data also formed part of another study, on T cells of mothers and their children.

Sequences were obtained from blood. These receptor sequences come from a woman aged 40-49 years in good health. CDR3s include the opening cysteine and the closing phenylalanine or tryptophan. D genes are given only for firm matches.

v_gene: TRBV4-1
j_gene: .
d_gene: .
CDR3aa: CASSLEGYFQETQYF

v_gene: TRBV9
j_gene: TRBJ2-3
d_gene: .
CDR3aa: CASSVWGNTDTQYF

v_gene: TRBV6-5
j_gene: TRBJ2-7
d_gene: .
CDR3aa: CASSSRGPSYEQYF

v_gene: TRBV30
j_gene: TRBJ1-5
d_gene: .
CDR3aa: CAWSMAYNQPQHF

v_gene: TRBV5-1
j_gene: TRBJ2-7
d_gene: .
CDR3aa: CASSLESGRYEQYF

v_gene: TRBV7-8
j_gene: TRBJ2-1
d_gene: .
CDR3aa: CASSADSSYNEQFF

v_gene: TRBV6-4
j_gene: TRBJ2-6
d_gene: TRBD2
CDR3aa: CASSPGTSSGASVRTF

v_gene: TRBV7-3
j_gene: TRBJ2-7
d_gene: TRBD1
CDR3aa: CASSAAGQGFNEQYF

v_gene: TRBV28
j_gene: TRBJ1-2
d_gene: TRBD1
CDR3aa: CASSLKGQGVTNYGYTF

v_gene: TRBV29-1
j_gene: TRBJ1-6
d_gene: .
CDR3aa: CSVRPRAILFNSPLHF

v_gene: TRBV10-3
j_gene: TRBJ2-5
d_gene: TRBD2
CDR3aa: CAISEGGDQETQYF

v_gene: TRBV12-3/TRBV12-4
j_gene: TRBJ1-5
d_gene: .
CDR3aa: CASSLGLGANQPQHF

v_gene: TRBV29-1
j_gene: TRBJ2-3
d_gene: TRBD1
CDR3aa: CSVDRGSTDTQYF

v_gene: TRBV12-3/TRBV12-4
j_gene: TRBJ2-7
d_gene: .
CDR3aa: CASGEGFNEQYF

v_gene: TRBV6-5
j_gene: TRBJ1-2
d_gene: .
CDR3aa: CASRLTPSGGYTF

v_gene: TRBV28
j_gene: TRBJ1-1
d_gene: TRBD1
CDR3aa: CATSTGDTEAFF

v_gene: TRBV5-1
j_gene: TRBJ2-1
d_gene: TRBD1
CDR3aa: CASGPYSGTGEYNEQFF

v_gene: TRBV7-9
j_gene: TRBJ2-3
d_gene: TRBD1
CDR3aa: CASSPKTGGETDTQYF

v_gene: TRBV19
j_gene: TRBJ2-1
d_gene: TRBD2
CDR3aa: CASRAKGLDGNEQFF

v_gene: TRBV29-1
j_gene: TRBJ1-2
d_gene: TRBD1
CDR3aa: CSGGQGGFYGYTF

v_gene: TRBV28
j_gene: TRBJ2-1
d_gene: .
CDR3aa: CASSPTAYNEQFF

v_gene: TRBV7-2
j_gene: TRBJ2-3
d_gene: TRBD2
CDR3aa: CASSSARTSGGQYF

v_gene: TRBV20-1
j_gene: TRBJ1-3
d_gene: .
CDR3aa: CSARTVRGNTIYF